This T cell receptor (beta chain) was found in a study of Ad26.COV2.S vaccination and SARS-CoV-2 variants. Study in general: By the intramuscular route, Ad26.COV2.S was given once, or twice 56 days apart.

The assay was immunoSEQ multiplex PCR, and TCRdb's table has in-frame clones only and misses some. The table records 350,000 to 550,000 clones, roughly 87% of them present only once. A remark on this clone: The antigen is unknown.

The CDR3 covers 14 residues. Germline CDR1 reads MNHEY; CDR2 reads SVGAGI. V lost 8 bases, J lost 0 bases, and 5 bases stayed unmatched. Study-wide results and caveats: The authors reported substantial breadth in spike-specific CD8+ and CD4+ T cell responses after vaccination.

The sample's treatment: 15 to 20 received Ad26.COV2.S at low or high dose, single or two shots; about 5 received placebo; per-sample allocation not given. Collection of samples fell on day 63 after the first vaccine or placebo injection. Adults aged 18-55 years in Boston included the donor. Expressing Wuhan-strain SARS-CoV-2 spike, an Ad26 vector served as the vaccine. The receptor was derived from a person aged 18 to 59 who received the Ad26.COV2.S COVID-19 vaccine or a placebo. The V gene is TRBV6-5, the J gene TRBJ2-3; 7 positions match TRBD2. The specimen was peripheral blood, collected in a trial of Ad26.COV2.S vaccine versus placebo. The CDR3 DNA reads as TGTGCCAGCCTTCGGGGGGTTAGCACAGATACGCAGTATTTT. Translating gives CASLRGVSTDTQYF.